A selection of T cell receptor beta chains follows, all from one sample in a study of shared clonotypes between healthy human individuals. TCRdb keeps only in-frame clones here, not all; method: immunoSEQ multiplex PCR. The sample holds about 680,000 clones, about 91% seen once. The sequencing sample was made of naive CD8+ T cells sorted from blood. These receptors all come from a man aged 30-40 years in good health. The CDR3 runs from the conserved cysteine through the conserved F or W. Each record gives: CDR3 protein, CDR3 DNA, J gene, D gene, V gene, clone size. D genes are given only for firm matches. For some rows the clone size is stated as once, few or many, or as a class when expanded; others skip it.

CDR3 protein: CASSLGQGAANEQYF
CDR3 DNA: TGTGCCAGCAGCTTAGGACAGGGGGCAGCGAACGAGCAGTACTTC
J gene: TRBJ2-7
D gene: TRBD1
V gene: TRBV11-3
clone size: once

CDR3 protein: CASSRGSREFMTDTQYF
CDR3 DNA: TGCGCCAGCAGCCGGGGGAGCCGGGAGTTTATGACAGATACGCAGTATTTT
J gene: TRBJ2-3
D gene: .
V gene: TRBV5-1
clone size: .

CDR3 protein: CASSLGRVYQETQYF
CDR3 DNA: TGTGCCAGCAGCTTGGGGAGAGTATACCAAGAGACCCAGTACTTC
J gene: TRBJ2-5
D gene: .
V gene: TRBV5-4
clone size: .

CDR3 protein: CSGGRAGNTEAFF
CDR3 DNA: TGCAGCGGCGGGAGGGCAGGGAACACTGAAGCTTTCTTT
J gene: TRBJ1-1
D gene: .
V gene: TRBV29-1
clone size: .

CDR3 protein: CASSSGYQETQYF
CDR3 DNA: TGTGCCAGCAGCTCCGGGTACCAAGAGACCCAGTACTTC
J gene: TRBJ2-5
D gene: .
V gene: TRBV11-3
clone size: once

CDR3 protein: CASSFGPYEQYF
CDR3 DNA: TGTGCCAGCAGCTTCGGCCCCTACGAGCAGTACTTC
J gene: TRBJ2-7
D gene: .
V gene: TRBV7-9
clone size: once

CDR3 protein: CASSYNPGDEQFF
CDR3 DNA: TGTGCCAGCAGTTACAATCCGGGGGACGAGCAGTTCTTC
J gene: TRBJ2-1
D gene: .
V gene: TRBV6-5
clone size: .

CDR3 protein: CASASVAMAYEQYF
CDR3 DNA: TGTGCCAGCGCCTCGGTGGCCATGGCCTACGAGCAGTACTTC
J gene: TRBJ2-7
D gene: .
V gene: TRBV28
clone size: .

CDR3 protein: CASSHGGRNQPQHF
CDR3 DNA: TGTGCCAGCAGTCATGGGGGGCGTAATCAGCCCCAGCATTTT
J gene: TRBJ1-5
D gene: .
V gene: TRBV28
clone size: once

CDR3 protein: CASSYFRDRDEKLFF
CDR3 DNA: TGTGCCAGCAGCTACTTCCGGGACCGCGATGAAAAACTGTTTTTT
J gene: TRBJ1-4
D gene: .
V gene: TRBV7-2
clone size: .

CDR3 protein: CASSLSAGTVSYEQYF
CDR3 DNA: TGTGCCAGCAGTTTATCGGCCGGGACAGTCTCCTACGAGCAGTACTTC
J gene: TRBJ2-7
D gene: TRBD1
V gene: TRBV27
clone size: .

CDR3 protein: CASTPGRVGVTTNEKLFF
CDR3 DNA: TGTGCCAGCACTCCCGGGAGGGTAGGAGTAACAACTAATGAAAAACTGTTTTTT
J gene: TRBJ1-4
D gene: .
V gene: TRBV27
clone size: .

CDR3 protein: CASSVVWEANTGELFF
CDR3 DNA: TGTGCCAGCAGCGTAGTTTGGGAAGCCAACACCGGGGAGCTGTTTTTT
J gene: TRBJ2-2
D gene: .
V gene: TRBV9
clone size: .

CDR3 protein: CASSIRGREQYF
CDR3 DNA: TGTGCCAGTAGTATTCGCGGCAGAGAGCAGTACTTC
J gene: TRBJ2-7
D gene: .
V gene: TRBV19
clone size: few

CDR3 protein: CASSPSLTGLNKNIQYF
CDR3 DNA: TGTGCCAGCAGCCCATCCTTGACGGGGCTCAACAAAAACATTCAGTACTTC
J gene: TRBJ2-4
D gene: .
V gene: TRBV27
clone size: .

CDR3 protein: CASSLGGTGTSSGANVLTF
CDR3 DNA: TGTGCCAGCAGCTTAGGTGGGACAGGGACTAGCTCTGGGGCCAACGTCCTGACTTTC
J gene: TRBJ2-6
D gene: .
V gene: TRBV7-9
clone size: .

CDR3 protein: CASSLGALYQETQYF
CDR3 DNA: TGTGCCAGCAGCTTAGGGGCTTTGTACCAAGAGACCCAGTACTTC
J gene: TRBJ2-5
D gene: .
V gene: TRBV11-2
clone size: .

CDR3 protein: CASSLRQVHGELFF
CDR3 DNA: TGTGCCAGCAGTTTACGCCAGGTTCACGGGGAGCTGTTTTTT
J gene: TRBJ2-2
D gene: .
V gene: TRBV28
clone size: .

CDR3 protein: CASSVEAGRGTDTQYF
CDR3 DNA: TGTGCCAGCAGCGTAGAAGCAGGGAGAGGCACAGATACGCAGTATTTT
J gene: TRBJ2-3
D gene: .
V gene: TRBV9
clone size: .

CDR3 protein: CASSSWGQGGGYTF
CDR3 DNA: TGTGCCAGCAGTTCGTGGGGGCAGGGTGGAGGCTACACCTTC
J gene: TRBJ1-2
D gene: .
V gene: TRBV27
clone size: .

CDR3 protein: CASRGTVIQETQYF
CDR3 DNA: TGTGCCAGCAGGGGGACAGTAATCCAAGAGACCCAGTACTTC
J gene: TRBJ2-5
D gene: TRBD1
V gene: TRBV7-9
clone size: .

CDR3 protein: CASSQRMDRDNCAQHF
CDR3 DNA: TGCGCCAGCAGTCAACGAATGGACAGGGACAATTGTGCCCAGCATTTT
J gene: TRBJ1-5
D gene: TRBD1
V gene: TRBV23-1
clone size: .

CDR3 protein: CASSLESSYNEQFF
CDR3 DNA: TGTGCCAGCAGCTTAGAGAGCTCCTACAATGAGCAGTTCTTC
J gene: TRBJ2-1
D gene: .
V gene: TRBV7-9
clone size: .

CDR3 protein: CASSLETGVEQYF
CDR3 DNA: TGTGCCAGCAGCTTGGAGACAGGGGTCGAGCAGTACTTC
J gene: TRBJ2-7
D gene: TRBD1
V gene: TRBV5-8
clone size: once

CDR3 protein: CASSYSVAGELFF
CDR3 DNA: TGTGCCAGCAGTTACTCTGTGGCCGGGGAGCTGTTTTTT
J gene: TRBJ2-2
D gene: .
V gene: TRBV6-5
clone size: .

CDR3 protein: CASSQVLAGAYEQYF
CDR3 DNA: TGCGCCAGCAGCCAGGTACTAGCGGGGGCCTACGAGCAGTACTTC
J gene: TRBJ2-7
D gene: TRBD2
V gene: TRBV4-3
clone size: .

CDR3 protein: CASSSPTGNYGYTF
CDR3 DNA: TGTGCCAGCAGCTCCCCGACAGGGAACTATGGCTACACCTTC
J gene: TRBJ1-2
D gene: TRBD1
V gene: TRBV6-5
clone size: .

CDR3 protein: CASSGSWGGTEAFF
CDR3 DNA: TGTGCCAGCAGCGGATCTTGGGGGGGCACTGAAGCTTTCTTT
J gene: TRBJ1-1
D gene: .
V gene: TRBV5-4
clone size: .